One and the same sample provided the 7 T cell receptor beta chains below, sequenced in a study of blood T cells in healthy people across ages (dated by TCRdb to the mid-2010s). The library relied on 5' RACE. TCRdb records Illumina HiSeq 2500 as the sequencer. The second PCR ran for roughly 7 to 12 cycles and used a J-beta primer mix along with a sample-barcoded 5' primer. TCRdb reworked the public reads: Q25 trimming with fastp, MiXCR clone assembly, productive beta chains retained. When rows share a CDR3 protein, they turn into one entry using the most common DNA and genes. The sample table lists about 1.5 million distinct CDR3 sequences, less than 45% of them with a count of one. Around 4% of the sample is in the top ten clones. The sequenced sample consisted of blood. The receptors come from a woman under 30 in good health.

V gene TRBV20-1 combines with J gene TRBJ1-2; 8 bases line up with TRBD1. This CDR3 is 13 amino acids long. V was clipped by 4 bases and J by 5 bases; unmatched bases: 6. Germline V gives CDR1 DFQATT, CDR2 SNEGSKA (reference sequence). CDR3 residues: CSATGTGEYGYTF. In DNA, the CDR3 is TGCAGTGCTACCGGGACAGGCGAATATGGCTACACCTTC.

The rearrangement uses TRBV9 and TRBJ1-1, with D unresolved. Trimming removed 3 bases at V and 5 bases at J, with 17 bases between. The CDR3 runs 15 residues. Germline loops: CDR1 SGDLS, CDR2 YYNGEE. CDR3 coding DNA: TGTGCCAGCAGCGATCCTTCGGGAGCCAATACTGAAGCTTTCTTT. Protein: CASSDPSGANTEAFF. The complete variable domain, with remaining parts taken from reference TRBV9 and TRBJ1-1, reads DSGVTQTPKHLITATGQRVTLRCSPRSGDLSVYWYQQSLDQGLQFLIQYYNGEERAKGNILERFSAQQFPDLHSELNLSSLELGDSALYFCASSDPSGANTEAFFGQGTRLTVV.

This clonotype has just a few counts. The CDR3 DNA follows: TGTGCCAGCAGCTTAGGTGGTGGGGTAAAATACAATGAGCAGTTCTTC. This encodes CASSLGGGVKYNEQFF. The rearrangement joins TRBV7-2 to TRBJ2-1; D gene uncertain. Germline V CDR1 and CDR2: SGHTA, FQGNSA. Trimming shortened V by 1 base and J by 4 bases, and 14 bases separated the two germline ends. The CDR3 has 16 residues.

This chain connects TRBV7-2 to TRBJ1-1; 12 bases line up with TRBD1. V gave up 5 bases and J gave up 5 bases; unmatched junction bases: 6. This CDR3 has 15 amino acids. The germline CDR1 and CDR2 sequences are SGHTA and FQGNSA. In DNA form, the CDR3 reads TGTGCCAGCAGCCTAAGGGACAGGGGGCAGACTGAAGCTTTCTTT. Translation gives CASSLRDRGQTEAFF.

This clonotype was detected once. The J gene is TRBJ2-3, the V gene TRBV20-1; 7 bases fit TRBD2. The CDR3 is 16 residues long. Per the germline V gene, CDR1 is DFQATT and CDR2 is SNEGSKA (reference sequence). Losses at the gene ends were 0 bases for V and 2 bases for J; bases not matched to a gene: 8. This chain's CDR3 is CSARDRVAGPTDTQYF. For the CDR3, the DNA is TGCAGTGCTAGAGATCGGGTAGCGGGCCCCACAGATACGCAGTATTTT.

This clonotype turned up a few times. The chain is built from TRBV6-6 and TRBJ1-5; no clear D. This CDR3 is 13 amino acids long. Germline CDR1 reads MNHNY; CDR2 reads SVGAGI (reference sequence). V was trimmed by 11 bases and J by 0 bases, leaving 11 bases between them. CDR3 sequence: CAAGRYSNQPQHF. Written as DNA, the CDR3 is TGTGCCGCGGGGAGGTATAGCAATCAGCCCCAGCATTTT.

Concerning this clonotype itself: Germline is not matched at one junction end, which may reflect a read error. V and J are TRBV10-2 and TRBJ2-1; 9 bases agree with TRBD2. The germline CDR1 and CDR2 sequences are WSHSY and SAAADI. The CDR3 covers 15 residues. The CDR3 DNA reads TGCGCCAGCAGGGATAGCGGGGGCCTCTACAGTGAGCAGTTCTTC. Protein: CASRDSGGLYSEQFF.